This T cell receptor (beta chain) was retrieved from a study of blood T cells in healthy people across ages. Study overall: There was about one barcoded beta molecule captured by template switching per two T cells.

V dropped 6 bases and J dropped 4 bases, with 15 bases sitting between them. Germline CDR1 is MNHEY and CDR2 is SVGAGI. CDR3 length equals 14 residues. Sample-barcoded 5' priming and a J-beta primer mix drove a second PCR of 7 to 11 cycles. TCRdb processed the 5' RACE reads anew with MiXCR; each CDR3 protein has one entry. The sample carries 600,000 to 1,000,000 distinct CDR3 sequences, approximately 25% recorded once. The sample was also linked to a second study, of T cells of mothers and their children.

This TCR came from a boy aged 5-17 years in good health. This chain joins TRBV6-5 and TRBJ2-5; D is undetermined. What was sequenced was blood. The CDR3 sequence: CASSPRATAETQYF. The CDR3 region has the DNA TGTGCCAGCAGCCCACGGGCAACTGCAGAGACCCAGTACTTC.